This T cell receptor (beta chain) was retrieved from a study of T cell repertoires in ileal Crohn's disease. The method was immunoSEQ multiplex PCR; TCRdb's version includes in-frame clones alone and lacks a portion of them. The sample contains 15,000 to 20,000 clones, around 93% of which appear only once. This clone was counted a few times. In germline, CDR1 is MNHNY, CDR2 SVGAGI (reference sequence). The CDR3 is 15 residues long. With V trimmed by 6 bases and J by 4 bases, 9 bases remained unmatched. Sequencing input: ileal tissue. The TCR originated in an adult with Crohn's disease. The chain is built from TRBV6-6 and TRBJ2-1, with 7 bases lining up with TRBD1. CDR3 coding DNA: TGTGCCAGCAGCCTAGGGGACAGTTTATACAATGAGCAGTTCTTC. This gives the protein CASSLGDSLYNEQFF.